Below, 12 T cell receptor beta chains from the same sample are listed, as sequenced in a study of CD8+CD57+ T cells in acquired aplastic anemia. Profiles of TCR beta VDJ and CDR3 were generated from a genomic DNA template. TCRdb analysed the reads with MiXCR anew, one entry per CDR3 protein. The sample has about 290,000 distinct CDR3 sequences; under 60% are singletons. The sequenced patients had an expansion of CD8+CD57+ cells seen by flow cytometry. Sequenced: sorted CD4+, CD8+, or CD8+CD57+ T cells (not recorded which) from PBMCs. These TCRs come from a human donor with aplastic anemia.

A remark on this clonotype: The germline gene is not matched at one end of the junction; a read error may be the cause. This chain joins TRBV5-1 and TRBJ1-1, with 7 nucleotides matching TRBD1. The CDR3 has 14 amino acids. CDR1 and CDR2 from the germline V gene are SGHRS and YFSETQ. The CDR3 DNA is TGCGCCAGCAGCTCGGTGACAGGGTACACTGAAGCCTTCTTT. It is translated as CASSSVTGYTEAFF.

The chain carries TRBV6-6 and TRBJ2-5, with TRBD1 identical over 8 bases. CDR1 and CDR2 (germline): MNHNY, SVGAGI (reference sequence). V lost 8 bases, J lost 5 bases, and 13 bases stayed unmatched. CDR3 length: 15 residues. CDR3 residues: CASLFEQGAWETQYF. The CDR3 DNA sequence: TGTGCCAGCTTATTTGAGCAGGGGGCGTGGGAGACCCAGTACTTC.

The chain is built from TRBV15 and TRBJ1-4; 8 bases agree with TRBD1. The CDR3 is 15 amino acids. The germline CDR1 and CDR2 sequences are LNHNV and YYDKDF (reference sequence). Trimming at V came to 8 bases and at J to 5 bases, leaving 10 bases not matched to a gene. The CDR3 region has the DNA TGTGCCACCCAAGACCCGGACAGGGCAAATGAAAAACTGTTTTTT. Translated: CATQDPDRANEKLFF. Complete variable domain (other parts from reference TRBV15 and TRBJ1-4): DAMVIQNPRYQVTQFGKPVTLSCSQTLNHNVMYWYQQKSSQAPKLLFHYYDKDFNNEADTPDNFQSRRPNTSFCFLDIRSPGLGDTAMYLCATQDPDRANEKLFFGSGTQLSVL.

The CDR3 DNA sequence: TGTGCCAGCAGCGTTCAAAGAGGGGACACAGATACGCAGTATTTT. Encoded protein: CASSVQRGDTDTQYF. The chain carries TRBV7-6 and TRBJ2-3; D is possibly TRBD1 or TRBD2 (5 bases each). V was cut by 5 bases and J by 2 bases, with 14 bases left in between. Germline-derived CDR1 and CDR2 are SGHVS and FNYEAQ. The CDR3 is 15 residues long.

Comments on this clonotype: This likely comes from a read error, as the CDR3 has no conserved phenylalanine or tryptophan at its end. The CDR3 sequence: CASSYSTGNTYEQYL. The CDR3 DNA reads TGTGCCAGCAGTTACTCGACGGGGAATACCTACGAGCAGTACCTC. This chain links TRBV6-6 with TRBJ2-7; TRBD2 might be the D (5 bases). CDR1 and CDR2 (germline): MNHNY, SVGAGI (reference sequence). There are 15 residues in the CDR3. The V end was cut by 0 bases, the J end by 2 bases, with 11 bases between.

The rearrangement uses TRBV19 and TRBJ1-5, with D uncertain. With 3 bases removed from V and 3 bases from J, the gap between germline ends came to 9 bases. In germline, CDR1 is LNHDA, CDR2 SQIVND (reference sequence). The CDR3 length is 14 residues. CDR3 bases: TGTGCCAGTAGTATGGGCAGGCTCAATCAGCCCCAGCATTTT. This encodes CASSMGRLNQPQHF.

A few counts support this clonotype. The chain recombines TRBV10-3 with TRBJ2-7; 15 bases map to TRBD2. J gave up 4 bases and V 9 bases, and 4 bases lay outside the gene matches. This CDR3 spans 14 amino acids. CDR1 ENHRY and CDR2 SYGVKD come from the germline V gene. CDR3 coding DNA: TGTGCCATTGGGACTAGCGGGGGGAAATACGAGCAGTACTTC. Its protein is CAIGTSGGKYEQYF.

The chain is built from TRBV20-1 and TRBJ1-5, with TRBD1 matching over 7 bases. The CDR3 sequence is 12 residues long. V shed 4 bases and J 13 bases; nucleotides not matched to a gene: 10. Germline V gene lookup returns CDR1 DFQATT and CDR2 SNEGSKA (reference sequence). Here the CDR3 DNA reads TGCAGTGCTATAAGGACAGGAAGCAATCAGCATTTT. This gives the protein CSAIRTGSNQHF.

This rearrangement joins TRBV7-2 to TRBJ2-3; 9 nucleotides align to TRBD2. Germline values: CDR1 SGHTA, CDR2 FQGNSA. The V and J ends lost 2 bases and 5 bases, in that order; junction bases with no gene match: 8. The CDR3 has 16 residues. DNA of the CDR3: TGTGCCAGCAGCTTACATGCGGGAGGGATTGTAGATACGCAGTATTTT. Encoded protein: CASSLHAGGIVDTQYF.

This clonotype was counted a few times. The rearrangement joins TRBV2 to TRBJ1-1; D gene uncertain. The CDR3 consists of 13 residues. Trimming removed 5 bases at V and 4 bases at J, with 11 bases between. Looked up from germline, CDR1 is SNHLY and CDR2 is FYNNEI. The CDR3 here is CASSLRESTEAFF. The DNA of the CDR3 is TGTGCCAGCAGTTTACGAGAGAGCACTGAAGCTTTCTTT.

V gene TRBV29-1 combines with J gene TRBJ2-2; 10 bases align to TRBD1. CDR1 is SQVTM, CDR2 ANQGSEA, per germline. CDR3 size: 15 residues. V gave up 6 bases and J gave up 0 bases; unmatched junction bases: 4. For the CDR3, the DNA is TGCAGCGTGCGCGGACAGGGGGCGAACACCGGGGAGCTGTTTTTT. This gives the protein CSVRGQGANTGELFF.

The gene calls are TRBV12-3 or TRBV12-4 and TRBJ1-1, with D uncertain. The CDR3 is 13 amino acids. The V end lost 5 bases, the J end lost 1 base, and 8 bases lay between the germline ends. Here the CDR3 reads CASSRPGNTEAFF. The CDR3 DNA is TGTGCCAGCAGTAGGCCAGGGAACACTGAAGCTTTCTTT.